The 8 T cell receptor beta chains below all came from one sample that was sequenced in a study of blood T cell repertoires in COVID-19. Profiling relied on immunoSEQ multiplex PCR, and the TCRdb table lists in-frame clones only, not all of them. Here the sample spans roughly 280,000 clones, 75% to 90% being singletons. The sample taken for sequencing was peripheral blood. The source of these receptors is a man younger than 45 with active or convalescent COVID-19.

Notes on this clone: Additional DNA sequences in this sample encode the identical CDR3. CDR3 loop: CASSLAGDEQYF. In DNA form, the CDR3 reads TGCGCCAGCAGCTTGGCCGGTGACGAGCAGTACTTC. The gene calls are TRBV5-1 and TRBJ2-7; no reliable D call. There are 12 residues in the CDR3. The V and J ends lost 0 bases and 5 bases respectively, with 6 bases between them. From germline, CDR1 is SGHRS and CDR2 YFSETQ. Combining the CDR3 with reference TRBV5-1 and TRBJ2-7 gives the whole variable domain KAGVTQTPRYLIKTRGQQVTLSCSPISGHRSVSWYQQTPGQGLQFLFEYFSETQRNKGNFPGRFSGRQFSNSRSEMNVSTLELGDSALYLCASSLAGDEQYFGPGTRLTVT.

V is TRBV7-9 and J is TRBJ1-2; TRBD1 aligns across 9 bases. After removal of 5 bases from V and 2 bases from J, the junction contained 9 bases not matched to a gene. Per germline, CDR1 SEHNR and CDR2 FQNEAQ (reference sequence). The CDR3 length is 16 residues. The CDR3: CASSPAAGQGNYGYTF. In DNA form, the CDR3 reads TGTGCCAGCAGCCCCGCGGCCGGACAGGGGAACTATGGCTACACCTTC.

The chain recombines TRBV3-1 (or the pseudogene TRBV3-2) with TRBJ2-2; the match to TRBD2 covers 10 bases. With 0 bases clipped from V and 13 bases from J, the junction kept 14 bases outside the gene matches. This CDR3 is 17 amino acids long. Germline loops: CDR1 LGHDT, CDR2 YNNKEL (reference sequence). In nucleotides, the CDR3 is TGTGCCAGCAGCCAAGAGGCTAGCGGGGGCCCCCGAGGAGGGCTGTTTTTT. As protein: CASSQEASGGPRGGLFF.

The gene calls are TRBV7-9 and TRBJ2-7, with 8 bases lining up with TRBD1. The germline CDR1 and CDR2 sequences are SEHNR and FQNEAQ (reference sequence). The CDR3 spans 18 residues. V shed 2 bases, J shed 4 bases, and the junction held 16 bases outside the gene matches. Here the CDR3 DNA reads TGTGCCAGCAGCTTACGCGGTTCTCAGTTCCAGGGGGCTTACGAGCAGTACTTC. Amino acid sequence: CASSLRGSQFQGAYEQYF.

The chain couples TRBV15 to TRBJ2-1; no reliable D call. Per germline, CDR1 LNHNV and CDR2 YYDKDF (reference sequence). The CDR3 extends over 14 amino acids. V lost 1 base, J lost 3 bases, and 7 bases lay in between. The CDR3 DNA follows: TGTGCCACCAGCAGAGGGCAAGACTACAATGAGCAGTTCTTC. Its translation is CATSRGQDYNEQFF.

This clone was counted a single time. The chain has TRBV21-1 and TRBJ1-5. TRBV21-1 is listed as a pseudogene. This CDR3 is built from 12 residues. Here the CDR3 DNA reads TGTGCCAGCAGCAACCTCGATCAGCCCCAGCATTTT. It is translated as CASSNLDQPQHF.

This clone occurred once. This chain joins TRBV5-1 and TRBJ2-1, with 12 positions matching TRBD2. This CDR3 spans 16 amino acids. Germline assignment: CDR1 SGHRS and CDR2 YFSETQ. Trimming took 4 bases from V and 9 from J; bases not matched to a gene: 11. CDR3 DNA sequence: TGCGCCAGCAGCACTGGACTAGCGGGGATTTCAGGTGAGCAGTTCTTC. Protein: CASSTGLAGISGEQFF.

This clone was counted only a few times. The rearrangement links TRBV4-1 to TRBJ1-5, with D maybe TRBD1 (5 bases). The CDR3 extends over 15 amino acids. Trimming left V 0 bases short and J 7 bases short, with 13 bases between. The germline V gene encodes CDR1 MGHRA and CDR2 YSYEKL. DNA of the CDR3: TGCGCCAGCAGCCAAGACGGGCAGGGTGACCAGCCCCAGCATTTT. It encodes CASSQDGQGDQPQHF.